This T cell receptor beta chain appears in the sequencing data of a study of T cells expressing NK-cell markers. TCRdb re-called the 5' RACE reads and shows each CDR3 protein once, DNA omitted. The specimen's table records fewer than 550,000 distinct CDR3 sequences. CDR1 is MNHEY, CDR2 SMNVEV, per germline (reference sequence). The CDR3 has 16 residues. This clonotype was obtained from a woman aged 45-59 years in good health. J is TRBJ1-1 and V is TRBV27; without DNA, the TCRdb call of TRBD1 cannot be checked. Material: blood T cells: a sorted CD56 or NKG2C T cell subset, CD4+ or CD8+ T cells, or bulk PBMC T cells (not recorded which). CDR3 region: CASSLLPRSMNTEAFF.